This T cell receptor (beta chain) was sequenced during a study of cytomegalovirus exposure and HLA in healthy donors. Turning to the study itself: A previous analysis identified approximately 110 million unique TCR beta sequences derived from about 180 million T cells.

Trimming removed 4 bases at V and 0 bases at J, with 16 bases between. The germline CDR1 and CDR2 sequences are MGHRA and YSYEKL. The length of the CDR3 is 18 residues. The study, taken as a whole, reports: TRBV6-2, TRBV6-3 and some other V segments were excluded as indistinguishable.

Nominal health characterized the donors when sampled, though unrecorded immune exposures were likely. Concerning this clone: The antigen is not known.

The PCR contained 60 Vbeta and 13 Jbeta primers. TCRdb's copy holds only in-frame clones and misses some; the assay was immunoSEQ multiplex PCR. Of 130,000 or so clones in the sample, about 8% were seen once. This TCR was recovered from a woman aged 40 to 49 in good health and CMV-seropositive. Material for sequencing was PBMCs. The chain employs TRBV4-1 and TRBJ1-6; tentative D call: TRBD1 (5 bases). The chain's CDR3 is CASSRLGAVSSYNSPLHF. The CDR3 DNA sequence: TGCGCCAGCAGCCGACTTGGGGCGGTGAGCTCCTATAATTCACCCCTCCACTTT.